A single sample is the source of the 16 T cell receptor beta chains below, sequenced in a study of blood T cell repertoires in COVID-19. The method was immunoSEQ multiplex PCR; TCRdb's version includes in-frame clones alone and lacks a portion of them. The data contain 100,000 or so clones, approximately 92% of them seen just once; the ten biggest clones take up around 6%. Sequenced sample: peripheral blood. These receptors were obtained from a man in his 70s with acute or convalescent COVID-19.

The chain recombines TRBV11-3 with TRBJ1-1; D is unresolved. V was trimmed by 2 bases and J by 8 bases, leaving 6 bases between them. The CDR3 covers 11 residues. CDR1 SGHNT and CDR2 YENEEA come from the germline V gene. CDR3 region: CASSLTREAFF. The CDR3 DNA reads as TGTGCCAGCAGCTTAACCAGGGAAGCTTTCTTT.

The chain combines TRBV6-1 with TRBJ2-1; TRBD2 matches at 12 bases. CDR1 and CDR2 (germline): MNHNS, SASEGT. Losses at the gene ends were 1 base for V and 8 bases for J; bases not matched to a gene: 9. This CDR3 comprises 17 residues. The CDR3 protein is CASSEEGLAGYGDEQFF. DNA of the CDR3: TGTGCCAGCAGTGAAGAAGGACTAGCGGGGTATGGGGATGAGCAGTTCTTC.

The chain couples TRBV5-1 to TRBJ2-2; 9 positions agree with TRBD2. CDR1 SGHRS and CDR2 YFSETQ come from the germline V gene. CDR3 length equals 16 residues. The V gene end was trimmed by 3 bases and the J gene end by 2 bases; junction bases not matched to a gene: 5. The CDR3 reads CASSYLAGSNTGELFF. The CDR3 DNA sequence: TGCGCCAGCAGCTATCTAGCGGGGAGTAACACCGGGGAGCTGTTTTTT.

The CDR3 DNA reads TGTGCCAGCAGCTTAAGTCCCGGGACTAGCGGGAGTATCTACGAGCAGTACTTC. It encodes CASSLSPGTSGSIYEQYF. The V call is TRBV7-6, the J call TRBJ2-7, with TRBD2 matching over 14 bases. Germline V CDR1 and CDR2: SGHVS, FNYEAQ. CDR3 length: 18 residues. After removal of 2 bases from V and 3 bases from J, the junction contained 9 bases not matched to a gene.

The chain employs TRBV28 and TRBJ1-2; D is unresolved. The length of the CDR3 is 15 residues. The germline V and J ends were trimmed by 4 bases and 4 bases, with 16 bases remaining between them. Germline V gene lookup returns CDR1 MDHEN and CDR2 SYDVKM. Here the CDR3 reads CASSSIPPGSYGYTF. The CDR3 DNA reads TGTGCCAGCAGTTCCATCCCCCCGGGAAGCTATGGCTACACCTTC.

This chain joins TRBV11-3 and TRBJ2-1, with D possibly being TRBD2 (5 bases). Germline V gene sequence: CDR1 SGHNT, CDR2 YENEEA. V was pared by 5 bases and J by 3 bases, with 20 bases between. This CDR3 region has 17 residues. Here the CDR3 DNA reads TGTGCCAGCAGCCCCCCCCGGGGTTTATTGAACTACAATGAGCAGTTCTTC. Its protein product is CASSPPRGLLNYNEQFF.

This chain links TRBV4-2 with TRBJ2-3; 8 positions match TRBD2. Germline trimming cut 3 bases from V and 0 bases from J; bases unmatched to any gene: 11. The CDR3 covers 18 residues. CDR1 LGHNA and CDR2 YNFKEQ come from the germline V gene. The CDR3 bases are TGTGCCAGCAGCCAGCTGGGTCAGACTAGCGCCAGCACAGATACGCAGTATTTT. It translates to CASSQLGQTSASTDTQYF.

This rearrangement joins TRBV2 to TRBJ1-1; tentative D call: TRBD1 (5 bases). Trimming shortened V by 10 bases and J by 1 base, and 13 bases separated the two germline ends. The CDR3 covers 13 residues. CDR1 and CDR2 (germline): SNHLY, FYNNEI. The CDR3 sequence is CANPGGRNTEAFF. CDR3 DNA sequence: TGTGCCAACCCGGGGGGGAGGAACACTGAAGCTTTCTTT.

This clone has just one count. This rearrangement joins TRBV2 to TRBJ1-1; 8 nucleotides align to TRBD1. Germline V gives CDR1 SNHLY, CDR2 FYNNEI. V dropped 7 bases and J dropped 1; count of bases not matched to a gene: 2. This CDR3 spans 13 amino acids. The CDR3 region is CASTGQANTEAFF. The CDR3 nucleotides read TGTGCCAGCACGGGACAGGCGAACACTGAAGCTTTCTTT. The full variable domain, with the rest looked up from reference TRBV2 and TRBJ1-1, is EPEVTQTPSHQVTQMGQEVILRCVPISNHLYFYWYRQILGQKVEFLVSFYNNEISEKSEIFDDQFSVERPDGSNFTLKIRSTKLEDSAMYFCASTGQANTEAFFGQGTRLTVV.

The chain has TRBV20-1 and TRBJ2-7; 9 bases are a match to TRBD2. V lost 3 bases and J lost 3; bases outside the gene matches: 6. CDR1 and CDR2 from the germline V gene are DFQATT and SNEGSKA (reference sequence). CDR3 length: 14 amino acids. The CDR3 DNA follows: TGCAGTGCTAGTTTGGGACTAGCAGGCTACGAGCAGTACTTC. This encodes CSASLGLAGYEQYF.

The chain joins TRBV6-1 to TRBJ1-1; D possibly corresponds to TRBD1 (5 bases). From germline, CDR1 is MNHNS and CDR2 SASEGT. Trimming removed 3 bases at V and 0 bases at J, with 11 bases between. The length of the CDR3 is 15 residues. The CDR3 DNA reads TGTGCCAGCAGTGATGGCACAGGTATGAACACTGAAGCTTTCTTT. Translating it yields CASSDGTGMNTEAFF.

This sequence joins TRBV6-6 and TRBJ2-7, with 8 bases lining up with TRBD1. Losses at the gene ends were 6 bases for V and 1 base for J; bases not matched to a gene: 11. The CDR3 contains 16 residues. CDR1 is MNHNY, CDR2 SVGAGI, per germline (reference sequence). Here the CDR3 reads CASSPPTGGYSYEQYF. The CDR3 DNA reads as TGTGCCAGCAGCCCCCCCACAGGGGGATATTCCTACGAGCAGTACTTC.

CDR3 amino acids: CASKTSGSPYEQYF. For the CDR3, the DNA is TGTGCCAGCAAAACTAGCGGGAGCCCCTACGAGCAGTACTTC. The chain couples TRBV3-1 (or the pseudogene TRBV3-2) to TRBJ2-7; 11 bases map to TRBD2. The V gene end was trimmed by 7 bases and the J gene end by 2 bases; junction bases not matched to a gene: 4. The CDR3 covers 14 residues. Germline assignment: CDR1 LGHDT and CDR2 YNNKEL (reference sequence).

This clone has only one observation. Distinct nucleotide sequences in the sample also encode this CDR3. V usage is TRBV12-3 or TRBV12-4 and J usage is TRBJ1-4; D gene uncertain. The germline V and J ends were trimmed by 6 bases and 4 bases, with 9 bases remaining between them. The CDR3 length is 13 residues. The CDR3 sequence is CASSWTVNEKLFF. CDR3 DNA: TGTGCCAGCAGCTGGACTGTTAATGAAAAACTGTTTTTT.

The chain employs TRBV6-2 or TRBV6-3 and TRBJ2-3, with D perhaps TRBD2 (5 bases). Germline values: CDR1 MNHEY, CDR2 SVGEGT. CDR3 length: 14 residues. Trimming pared 4 bases from V and 0 bases from J, leaving 8 bases between. The CDR3 DNA is TGTGCCAGCAGTTCCAGCGGAAGCACAGATACGCAGTATTTT. Encoded protein: CASSSSGSTDTQYF.

The chain recombines TRBV7-2 with TRBJ1-5; TRBD1 might be the D (5 bases). CDR1 and CDR2 (germline): SGHTA, FQGNSA. The CDR3 runs 14 residues. The V end was cut by 1 base, the J end by 5 bases, with 9 bases between. The CDR3 loop is CASSLGQGDQPQHF. CDR3 nucleotides: TGTGCCAGCAGCTTAGGACAAGGGGATCAGCCCCAGCATTTT.